Listed below are T cell receptor beta chains from one sample, sequenced in a study of response to subunit inactivated influenza vaccine. TCRdb itself ran the RT-PCR reads through MiXCR, one entry per CDR3 protein. The sample has hundreds of thousands of distinct CDR3 sequences; less than 15% are singletons. The input for sequencing was PBMCs from blood, taken approximately 15 days before vaccination. The source of these receptors is a man over 45 who received an inactivated influenza vaccine. Both conserved end residues are part of each CDR3. D genes are given only for firm matches. Clone size, where shown, is once, few, many, or a class for clones that have expanded.

V: TRBV20-1
J: TRBJ2-1
D: NA
size: NA
CDR3: CSPWGNEQFF
DNA: TGCAGCCCCTGGGGAAATGAGCAGTTCTTC

V: TRBV7-2
J: TRBJ1-1
D: TRBD1
size: few
CDR3: CASSSPAGTGGNTEAFF
DNA: TGTGCCAGCAGCTCCCCCGCCGGGACAGGGGGCAACACTGAAGCTTTCTTT

V: TRBV7-6
J: TRBJ2-2
D: NA
size: NA
CDR3: CASSSLGVDGELFF
DNA: TGTGCCAGCAGCTCACTAGGAGTCGACGGGGAGCTGTTTTTT

V: TRBV11-2
J: TRBJ2-7
D: NA
size: few
CDR3: CASSLNPKGGEQYF
DNA: TGTGCCAGCAGCTTAAATCCAAAGGGAGGCGAGCAGTACTTC

V: TRBV3-1
J: TRBJ2-6
D: TRBD1
size: NA
CDR3: CASSVRQGDVALGPNVLTF
DNA: TGTGCCAGCAGCGTCCGACAGGGGGACGTCGCTCTGGGGCCCAACGTCCTGACTTTC

V: TRBV7-2
J: TRBJ2-2
D: NA
size: NA
CDR3: CASSLYYPPAGELFF
DNA: TGTGCCAGCAGCTTATACTATCCGCCCGCCGGGGAGCTGTTTTTT

V: TRBV4-2
J: TRBJ1-1
D: TRBD1
size: NA
CDR3: CASSPRNSGGNTEAFF
DNA: TGTGCCAGCAGCCCACGAAACTCAGGGGGCAACACTGAAGCTTTCTTT

V: TRBV5-1
J: TRBJ2-2
D: NA
size: NA
CDR3: CASSPNQGHTGELFF
DNA: TGCGCCAGCAGCCCGAATCAGGGTCACACCGGGGAGCTGTTTTTT

V: TRBV7-9
J: TRBJ2-1
D: NA
size: NA
CDR3: CASSFGTPYNEQFF
DNA: TGTGCCAGCAGCTTCGGGACTCCTTACAATGAGCAGTTCTTC

V: TRBV7-6
J: TRBJ1-4
D: NA
size: few
CDR3: CASSGAKGRIQKLFF
DNA: TGTGCCAGCAGCGGAGCAAAGGGGCGCATTCAAAAACTGTTTTTT

V: TRBV3-1
J: TRBJ2-3
D: TRBD2
size: NA
CDR3: CASSQGGGDSDTQYF
DNA: TGTGCCAGCAGCCAAGGCGGGGGGGATTCAGATACGCAGTATTTT

V: TRBV27
J: TRBJ1-6
D: NA
size: many
CDR3: CASSPLGSSYNSPLHF
DNA: TGTGCCAGCAGTCCGTTGGGCAGCTCCTATAATTCACCCCTCCACTTT

V: TRBV28
J: TRBJ2-2
D: TRBD2
size: few
CDR3: CASSYSGLATNTGELFF
DNA: TGTGCCAGCAGCTACAGTGGACTAGCTACGAACACCGGGGAGCTGTTTTTT

V: TRBV6-5
J: TRBJ1-3
D: NA
size: NA
CDR3: CASSFNGGIGNTIYF
DNA: TGTGCCAGCAGTTTTAACGGGGGAATTGGAAACACCATATATTTT

V: TRBV4-3
J: TRBJ1-1
D: NA
size: NA
CDR3: CASSDSGTTNTEAFF
DNA: TGCGCCAGCAGCGACTCCGGGACAACGAACACTGAAGCTTTCTTT

V: TRBV20-1
J: TRBJ2-7
D: NA
size: NA
CDR3: CSAPGPDKQYF
DNA: TGCAGTGCTCCGGGGCCCGATAAGCAGTACTTC

V: TRBV4-2
J: TRBJ2-7
D: NA
size: NA
CDR3: CASSQDRQTSSYEQYF
DNA: TGTGCCAGCAGCCAAGATCGACAAACCAGCTCCTACGAGCAGTACTTC

V: TRBV12-3/TRBV12-4
J: TRBJ1-6
D: TRBD1
size: NA
CDR3: CASSFQGGQSPLHF
DNA: TGTGCCAGCAGTTTTCAAGGGGGCCAGTCACCCCTCCACTTT

V: TRBV5-1
J: TRBJ1-2
D: TRBD1
size: NA
CDR3: CASSWGTANYGYTF
DNA: TGCGCCAGCAGCTGGGGGACAGCTAACTATGGCTACACCTTC

V: TRBV30
J: TRBJ1-5
D: NA
size: once
CDR3: CAWSVYGMSYRPQHF
DNA: TGTGCCTGGAGTGTATACGGGATGAGCTATCGGCCCCAGCATTTT

V: TRBV28
J: TRBJ1-5
D: NA
size: NA
CDR3: CASSFPGVGYQPQHF
DNA: TGTGCCAGCAGTTTCCCCGGGGTTGGCTATCAGCCCCAGCATTTT

V: TRBV28
J: TRBJ2-3
D: NA
size: few
CDR3: CASSPDPLAIFMRTDTQYF
DNA: TGTGCCAGCAGTCCCGACCCTCTAGCGATCTTTATGCGCACAGATACGCAGTATTTT

V: TRBV28
J: TRBJ2-5
D: TRBD2
size: NA
CDR3: CASSSGGRLVETQYF
DNA: TGTGCCAGCAGTTCCGGCGGGAGGTTGGTTGAGACCCAGTACTTC

V: TRBV25-1
J: TRBJ2-3
D: TRBD2
size: many
CDR3: CASSELGTSADTQYF
DNA: TGTGCCAGCAGTGAACTAGGGACTAGCGCAGATACGCAGTATTTT

V: TRBV9
J: TRBJ2-7
D: NA
size: few
CDR3: CASSGVEGEQYF
DNA: TGTGCCAGCAGCGGGGTTGAAGGCGAGCAGTACTTC

V: TRBV28
J: TRBJ2-7
D: NA
size: few
CDR3: CASGLIYEQYF
DNA: TGTGCCAGCGGCTTGATCTACGAGCAGTACTTC

V: TRBV7-9
J: TRBJ1-1
D: NA
size: NA
CDR3: CASSLGSGRINTEAFF
DNA: TGTGCCAGCAGCTTAGGTAGCGGAAGAATTAACACTGAAGCTTTCTTT

V: TRBV10-3
J: TRBJ2-1
D: TRBD1
size: NA
CDR3: CAIRTGEAGNEQFF
DNA: TGTGCCATCAGGACAGGGGAGGCGGGCAATGAGCAGTTCTTC

V: TRBV13
J: TRBJ2-7
D: TRBD2
size: NA
CDR3: CASSWGLARHEQYF
DNA: TGTGCCAGCAGCTGGGGACTAGCGCGCCACGAGCAGTACTTC

V: TRBV6-1
J: TRBJ2-5
D: TRBD2
size: few
CDR3: CASSEPTSGSYQETQYF
DNA: TGTGCCAGCAGTGAACCCACTAGCGGATCGTACCAAGAGACCCAGTACTTC

V: TRBV4-1
J: TRBJ1-6
D: NA
size: NA
CDR3: CASSQGTFNSPLHF
DNA: TGCGCCAGCAGCCAAGGGACATTTAATTCACCCCTCCACTTT

V: TRBV30
J: TRBJ1-5
D: NA
size: NA
CDR3: CAWRGSGGNQPQHF
DNA: TGTGCCTGGAGGGGATCAGGGGGCAATCAGCCCCAGCATTTT

V: TRBV29-1
J: TRBJ1-1
D: TRBD1
size: many
CDR3: CSVSRQGAQAEAFF
DNA: TGCAGCGTTTCGCGACAGGGGGCGCAGGCTGAAGCTTTCTTT

V: TRBV15
J: TRBJ2-1
D: TRBD1
size: many
CDR3: CATKPRDSNNEQFF
DNA: TGTGCCACCAAACCCCGGGACAGTAACAATGAGCAGTTCTTC

V: TRBV20-1
J: TRBJ2-1
D: TRBD2
size: NA
CDR3: CSARDLSAGRAYNEQFF
DNA: TGCAGTGCTAGAGACCTCTCTGCGGGGAGGGCCTACAATGAGCAGTTCTTC

V: TRBV20-1
J: TRBJ1-3
D: NA
size: NA
CDR3: CSAREKWDRRGNTIYF
DNA: TGCAGTGCTAGAGAAAAATGGGACCGGAGGGGAAACACCATATATTTT

V: TRBV7-9
J: TRBJ2-7
D: TRBD2
size: few
CDR3: CASSVTTSGGSYEQYF
DNA: TGTGCCAGCAGCGTAACGACTAGCGGGGGTTCCTACGAGCAGTACTTC

V: TRBV6-5
J: TRBJ2-5
D: TRBD2
size: NA
CDR3: CASSYRLAEVKQETQYF
DNA: TGTGCCAGCAGTTACAGACTAGCGGAGGTTAAACAAGAGACCCAGTACTTC

V: TRBV4-1
J: TRBJ1-1
D: NA
size: few
CDR3: CASSQKPLAVGSTEAFF
DNA: TGCGCCAGCAGCCAAAAACCCCTTGCCGTAGGGAGCACTGAAGCTTTCTTT

V: TRBV3-1
J: TRBJ2-7
D: TRBD1
size: few
CDR3: CASSQGFPGQGVYEQYF
DNA: TGTGCCAGCAGCCAAGGATTTCCTGGACAGGGGGTTTACGAGCAGTACTTC

V: TRBV27
J: TRBJ2-7
D: TRBD2
size: few
CDR3: CATRRPGLAGVYEQYF
DNA: TGTGCCACCAGACGGCCGGGACTAGCGGGAGTCTACGAGCAGTACTTC

V: TRBV6-1
J: TRBJ1-3
D: NA
size: NA
CDR3: CASSIGQQAGNTIYF
DNA: TGTGCCAGCAGTATCGGACAGCAAGCTGGAAACACCATATATTTT

V: TRBV6-2/TRBV6-3
J: TRBJ1-5
D: TRBD1
size: NA
CDR3: CASSTQGVRNQPQHF
DNA: TGTGCCAGCAGTACCCAGGGGGTACGCAATCAGCCCCAGCATTTT

V: TRBV12-3/TRBV12-4
J: TRBJ1-2
D: TRBD1
size: many
CDR3: CASSLGGRGNHGYTF
DNA: TGTGCCAGCAGTTTAGGGGGCAGGGGGAACCATGGCTACACCTTC

V: TRBV7-8
J: TRBJ2-7
D: TRBD2
size: few
CDR3: CASRQGLAGSYEQYF
DNA: TGTGCCAGCAGACAGGGACTAGCGGGCTCCTACGAGCAGTACTTC

V: TRBV7-8
J: TRBJ1-5
D: TRBD1
size: many
CDR3: CASSFTRQGAQPQHF
DNA: TGTGCCAGCAGCTTCACACGACAGGGGGCCCAGCCCCAGCATTTT

V: TRBV3-1
J: TRBJ1-5
D: NA
size: many
CDR3: CASSQGGLNQPQHF
DNA: TGTGCCAGCAGCCAAGGGGGCCTCAATCAGCCCCAGCATTTT

V: TRBV6-2/TRBV6-3
J: TRBJ2-5
D: NA
size: few
CDR3: CASVRALGETQYF
DNA: TGTGCCAGCGTGAGAGCCCTGGGGGAGACCCAGTACTTC

V: TRBV4-1
J: TRBJ2-5
D: TRBD1
size: NA
CDR3: CASSQGTWDRIQETQYF
DNA: TGCGCCAGCAGCCAAGGGACCTGGGACAGAATCCAAGAGACCCAGTACTTC

V: TRBV7-2
J: TRBJ2-1
D: TRBD1
size: few
CDR3: CASSLAGGGQFF
DNA: TGTGCCAGCAGCTTAGCAGGGGGCGGGCAGTTCTTC

V: TRBV29-1
J: TRBJ2-1
D: NA
size: NA
CDR3: CSVEPPGHLSYNEQFF
DNA: TGCAGCGTTGAACCGCCGGGACACCTCTCCTACAATGAGCAGTTCTTC

V: TRBV20-1
J: TRBJ2-3
D: NA
size: NA
CDR3: CSARDLGSRELQYF
DNA: TGCAGTGCTAGAGATTTGGGTTCCCGGGAACTACAGTATTTT

V: TRBV7-3
J: TRBJ2-3
D: NA
size: NA
CDR3: CATAAGSSTDTQYF
DNA: TGTGCCACCGCCGCGGGGTCTAGCACAGATACGCAGTATTTT